This T cell receptor beta chain appears in the sequencing data of a study of cytomegalovirus exposure and HLA in healthy donors. The study, taken as a whole, reports: An analysis was carried out at a later point. It showed that HLA-associated TCR beta chains were more clonally expanded than equally common non-associated chains.

The primer mix had 60 Vbeta and 13 Jbeta primers. Produced via immunoSEQ multiplex PCR; TCRdb's table is partial and in-frame only. Of some 120,000 clones listed, 74% are singletons. From germline, CDR1 is MNHEY and CDR2 SMNVEV (reference sequence). V lost 5 bases and J lost 2, with 10 bases in between. CDR3 size: 13 residues. As regards this clone: The antigen is undetermined.

The chain carries TRBV27 and TRBJ2-7, with a possible D match to TRBD2 (5 bases). This clonotype was obtained from a woman aged 45 to 65 in good health and CMV-seropositive. Material for sequencing was PBMCs. The CDR3 DNA follows: TGTGCCAGCAGTGGACGAGGGACCTACGAGCAGTACTTC. It encodes CASSGRGTYEQYF.